The subject of this entry is one TCR beta chain. The sample belongs to a study of T cell changes during pregnancy in multiple sclerosis. The protocol was immunoSEQ multiplex PCR, while the TCRdb copy is restricted to in-frame clones and leaves out a portion. This repertoire shows tens of thousands of clones, approximately 90% found once; its top ten account for roughly 0.38%. CDR1 is MNHEY, CDR2 SMNVEV, per germline (reference sequence). CDR3 size: 16 residues. The V end lost 5 bases, the J end lost 2 bases, and 16 bases lay between the germline ends. The chain joins TRBV27 to TRBJ2-1, with D tentatively TRBD2 (6 bases). The input for sequencing was CD4+ T cells from peripheral blood mononuclear cells, taken in the third trimester of pregnancy. This TCR derives from a female donor in good health, enrolled as a control in a pregnancy study. CDR3 coding DNA: TGTGCCAGCAGTGCGCCGGGGGAGCACACCTACAATGAGCAGTTCTTC. Translation: CASSAPGEHTYNEQFF.